This entry concerns a single T cell receptor beta chain. The antigen is not known. This sample was taken from a study of T cells after yellow fever vaccination. 5'RACE template switching added a universal primer site and UMIs to TCR cDNA. TCRdb used MiXCR to reprocess the 5' RACE reads, holding one entry per CDR3 protein. Among more than 300,000 distinct CDR3 sequences listed, 3.5% to 4.5% were seen once. This CDR3 is 19 amino acids long. Overall study findings and caveats: Faster peaking, at day 5 versus 15, marked a secondary response that was weaker. Any FACS-sorted repertoire could hold abundant clonotypes that contaminate it from the bulk population. After the booster, over 95% of CD4 and about 90% of CD8 primary-response clones were re-detected.

The sequence derives from a man aged 18 to 30 who received the YFV17D yellow fever vaccine. The sequencing here drew on PBMCs, taken 15 days after the yellow fever booster vaccination. This sequence joins TRBV21-1 and TRBJ2-3; the table assigns TRBD2, which was not confirmed against the DNA. TRBV21-1 is deemed a pseudogene. CDR3 residues: CASSKGALPRNTSTDTQYF. The CDR3 bases are TGTGCCAGCAGCAAAGGGGCCCTTCCTAGGAATACTAGCACAGATACGCAGTATTTT.